This T cell receptor (beta chain) was obtained from a study of blood T cells in healthy people across ages. Across the whole study: Roughly one uniquely barcoded beta molecule per two T cells was captured.

For the second PCR, which ran for about 6 to 11 cycles, a sample-barcoded 5' primer and a J-beta primer mix were used. TCRdb re-analysed the 5' RACE reads in MiXCR, keeping a single row per CDR3 protein. The profile shows some 550,000 distinct CDR3 sequences, less than 60% of them singletons. Study results and limitations: With naive T cell percentage, TCR beta diversity showed a strong correlation. Donors of long life had a larger count of naive CD4+ cells and greater diversity than aged donors.

This CDR3 region has 17 residues. The ends were cut back, 1 base at V and 1 base at J, with 14 bases in the middle. Germline V gene sequence: CDR1 SGHTA, CDR2 FQGNSA. No fewer than 6 million PBMCs went into each sample. Comments on this clonotype: Its antigen is unidentified.

The chain carries TRBV7-2 and TRBJ1-3, with D possibly being TRBD1 (5 bases). This TCR derives from a man aged 80 or over in good health. The sequenced sample was blood. CDR3 in DNA: TGTGCCAGCAGCTTAGACGGTTGGCAGGGATCTGGAAACACCATATATTTT. Residues: CASSLDGWQGSGNTIYF. Using reference TRBV7-2 and TRBJ1-3 for the parts outside the CDR3, the full variable domain is GAGVSQSPSNKVTEKGKDVELRCDPISGHTALYWYRQSLGQGLEFLIYFQGNSAPDKSGLPSDRFSAERTGGSVSTLTIQRTQQEDSAVYLCASSLDGWQGSGNTIYFGEGSWLTVV.